These 10 T cell receptor beta chains were all obtained from the same sample, sequenced in a study of control samples from healthy donors and cancer patients. The method was immunoSEQ multiplex PCR; TCRdb's version includes in-frame clones alone and lacks a portion of them. There are approximately 190,000 clones in the sample, with more than 2% held by the top ten. Material for sequencing was blood. The source is a woman in her twenties or thirties in good health.

The V gene is TRBV27, the J gene TRBJ2-2; D uncertain. Trimming cost V 2 bases and J 1 base, with 2 bases left between them. This CDR3 has 13 residues. CDR1 MNHEY and CDR2 SMNVEV come from the germline V gene (reference sequence). CDR3 DNA sequence: TGTGCCAGCAGTTTACTGAACACCGGGGAGCTGTTTTTT. Translated, it gives CASSLLNTGELFF.

The chain recombines TRBV4-2 with TRBJ2-5; 9 bases map to TRBD2. Germline values: CDR1 LGHNA, CDR2 YNFKEQ. The V gene end was trimmed by 1 base and the J gene end by 1 base; junction bases not matched to a gene: 4. CDR3 size: 16 residues. This CDR3 reads CASSQGASGAQETQYF. CDR3 in DNA: TGTGCCAGCAGCCAAGGGGCTAGCGGGGCCCAAGAGACCCAGTACTTC.

The chain uses TRBV3-1 (or the pseudogene TRBV3-2) and TRBJ1-2; D gene unclear. The CDR3 length is 12 residues. Trimming removed 4 bases from V and 7 bases from J, with 10 bases in between. CDR1 is LGHDT and CDR2 is YNNKEL in the germline V gene (reference sequence). CDR3 nucleotides: TGTGCCAGCAGCCGCCCAACCGGTGGCTACACCTTC. Its translation: CASSRPTGGYTF.

The chain is built from TRBV5-5 and TRBJ2-2, with 9 bases aligning to TRBD2. V gave up 4 bases and J gave up 0 bases; unmatched junction bases: 13. This CDR3 comprises 19 residues. CDR1 is SGHKS, CDR2 YYEKEE, per germline (reference sequence). This CDR3 is CASSSALVAGAPNTGELFF. In nucleotides, the CDR3 is TGTGCCAGCAGCAGCGCTCTGGTAGCGGGGGCGCCGAACACCGGGGAGCTGTTTTTT.

Remarks on this clone: The same CDR3 is also encoded by other DNA sequences in this sample. The chain uses TRBV19 and TRBJ1-1; D is undetermined. There are 12 residues in the CDR3. From germline, CDR1 is LNHDA and CDR2 SQIVND (reference sequence). Trimming pared 3 bases from V and 4 bases from J, leaving 6 bases between. In DNA form, the CDR3 reads TGTGCCAGTAGTATCGGTACCACTGAAGCTTTCTTT. Encoded protein: CASSIGTTEAFF. The whole variable domain, remainder taken from reference TRBV19 and TRBJ1-1, is DGGITQSPKYLFRKEGQNVTLSCEQNLNHDAMYWYRQDPGQGLRLIYYSQIVNDFQKGDIAEGYSVSREKKESFPLTVTSAQKNPTAFYLCASSIGTTEAFFGQGTRLTVV.

The chain links TRBV4-3 to TRBJ1-5; D perhaps matches TRBD1 (5 bases). Trimming stripped 2 bases from V and 0 bases from J, with 14 bases between. Germline V gives CDR1 LGHNA, CDR2 YSLEER. The CDR3 sequence is 17 residues long. CDR3 amino acids: CASSQNTGGNSNQPQHF. CDR3 bases: TGCGCCAGCAGCCAAAATACAGGTGGCAATAGCAATCAGCCCCAGCATTTT.

The chain carries TRBV7-9 and TRBJ1-1; 7 bases are shared with TRBD1. The CDR3 is 12 amino acids. In germline, CDR1 is SEHNR, CDR2 FQNEAQ (reference sequence). The V and J ends lost 3 bases and 7 bases, in that order; junction bases with no gene match: 2. This CDR3 reads CASSLGDSEAFF. The CDR3 nucleotides are TGTGCCAGCAGCTTGGGGGACAGTGAAGCTTTCTTT.

The chain links TRBV7-6 to TRBJ2-1; 10 bases match TRBD1. The V gene's germline CDR1 is SGHVS and CDR2 FNYEAQ. V gave up 5 bases and J gave up 8 bases; unmatched junction bases: 12. The CDR3 covers 16 residues. The CDR3 nucleotides read TGTGCCAGCAGCCGTTTTACGGGACAGGGGCTGGATGAGCAGTTCTTC. Its protein is CASSRFTGQGLDEQFF.

The genes are TRBV6-1 and TRBJ1-1; D call uncertain. V lost 1 base to trimming and J lost 1 base, with 10 bases between them. The CDR3 extends over 15 amino acids. CDR1 and CDR2 from the germline V gene are MNHNS and SASEGT. The CDR3 DNA is TGTGCCAGCAGTGAAGTTTACGGTGCGAACACTGAAGCTTTCTTT. Translation: CASSEVYGANTEAFF.

The V gene is TRBV6-4, the J gene TRBJ1-1; D uncertain. Germline lookup yields CDR1 MRHNA and CDR2 SNTAGT. Between the trimmed V and J ends, which lost 8 bases and 1 base, there was a span of 17 bases. The CDR3 totals 15 residues. Here the CDR3 DNA reads TGTGCCAGCCGCCCATCTTCGACCTCGAACACTGAAGCTTTCTTT. Amino acid sequence: CASRPSSTSNTEAFF.